Given below is one TCR beta chain in context. Its antigen is still unknown. Recipients received nonmyeloablative bone marrow transplants from related graft donors, with transient mixed chimerism. The data are from a study of Tregs in tolerant kidney transplant recipients. Study-wide findings and caveats: Activated donor B cell expansion appeared to reveal the most relevant donor-specific TCRbeta repertoire.

TCRdb keeps only in-frame clones here, not all; method: immunoSEQ multiplex PCR. The sample shows about 81,000 clones, over 75% of them seen only once. The V segment lost 4 bases and the J segment 4 bases; nucleotides outside the gene matches: 13. The germline V gene encodes CDR1 SGHNT and CDR2 YYREEE (reference sequence). This CDR3 has 18 residues. Specimen: CD4+ T cells from blood (PBMCs), collected 24 months after the transplant. This chain connects TRBV5-4 to TRBJ2-2; 10 bases align to TRBD2. This sequence originates from a human patient who received a combined kidney and bone marrow transplant. T cells may partly derive from the graft donor. CDR3 sequence: CASSALSLAGGLTGELFF. The CDR3 region has the DNA TGTGCCAGCAGCGCCCTCTCGTTAGCGGGGGGCCTCACCGGGGAGCTGTTTTTT.